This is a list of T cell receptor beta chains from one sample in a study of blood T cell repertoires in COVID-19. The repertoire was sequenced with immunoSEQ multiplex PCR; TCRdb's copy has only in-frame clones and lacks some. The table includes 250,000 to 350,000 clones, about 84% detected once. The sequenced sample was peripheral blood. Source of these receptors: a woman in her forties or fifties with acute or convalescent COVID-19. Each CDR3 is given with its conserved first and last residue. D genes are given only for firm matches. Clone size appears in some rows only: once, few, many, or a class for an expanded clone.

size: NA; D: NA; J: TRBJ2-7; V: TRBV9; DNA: TGTGCCAGCAGTCGAGACTCTGGGGAGCAGTACTTC; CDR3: CASSRDSGEQYF
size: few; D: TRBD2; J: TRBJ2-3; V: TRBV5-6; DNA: TGTGCCAGCAGCTTGGCTAGCGGGAGGCCAGATACGCAGTATTTT; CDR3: CASSLASGRPDTQYF
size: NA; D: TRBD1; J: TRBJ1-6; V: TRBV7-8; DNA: TGTGCCAGCAGCGCATGGACAGGCGTTTTTGGGTCACCCCTCCACTTT; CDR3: CASSAWTGVFGSPLHF
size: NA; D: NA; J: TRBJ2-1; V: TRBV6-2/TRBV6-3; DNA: TGTGCCAGCAGTTACTCGGTACGGGAGTGGCACGATGAGCAGTTCTTC; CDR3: CASSYSVREWHDEQFF
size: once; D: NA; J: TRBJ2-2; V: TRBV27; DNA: TGTGCCAGCAGTTTATACCAGACAGGTACCGGGGAGCTGTTTTTT; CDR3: CASSLYQTGTGELFF
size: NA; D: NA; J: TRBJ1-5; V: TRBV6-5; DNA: TGTGCCAGCACCGTAGTCCCCGAGCAGCCCCAGCATTTT; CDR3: CASTVVPEQPQHF
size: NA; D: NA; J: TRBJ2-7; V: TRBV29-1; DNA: TGCAGCGTCTCCCCACAGGGTCTTTCCTACGAGCAGTACTTC; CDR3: CSVSPQGLSYEQYF
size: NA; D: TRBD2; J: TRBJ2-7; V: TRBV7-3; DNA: TGTGCCAGCAGCTCCTTCAAGGTAGGCGGGAGGCTCTCCTACGAGCAGTACTTC; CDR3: CASSSFKVGGRLSYEQYF
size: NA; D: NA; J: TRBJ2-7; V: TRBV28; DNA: TGTGCCAGCGGGAGAGACTACGGCGAGCAGTACTTC; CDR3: CASGRDYGEQYF
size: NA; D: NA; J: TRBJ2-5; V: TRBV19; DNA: TGTGCCAGTAGTATAGGGCAACGGACACGTCAAGAGACCCAGTACTTC; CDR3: CASSIGQRTRQETQYF
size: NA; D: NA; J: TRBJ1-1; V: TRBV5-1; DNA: TGCGCCAGCAGCTTGTCGACGGGTAGCAGCACTGAAGCTTTCTTT; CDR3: CASSLSTGSSTEAFF
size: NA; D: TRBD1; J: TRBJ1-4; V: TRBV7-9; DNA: TGTGCCAGCAGCCTGACAGGGGGAGATGAAAAACTGTTTTTT; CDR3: CASSLTGGDEKLFF
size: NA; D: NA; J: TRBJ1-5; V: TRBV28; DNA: TGTGCCAGCAGGCGACCCGACAGATTCCCCGGCAATCAGCCCCAGCATTTT; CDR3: CASRRPDRFPGNQPQHF
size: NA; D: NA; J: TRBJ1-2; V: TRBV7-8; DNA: TGTGCCAGCAGCTTAGGATCTGCACTAATGAATGGCTACACCTTC; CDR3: CASSLGSALMNGYTF
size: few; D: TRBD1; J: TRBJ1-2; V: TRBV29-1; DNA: TGCAGCGGTCAGGGGGATGGCTACACCTTC; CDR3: CSGQGDGYTF
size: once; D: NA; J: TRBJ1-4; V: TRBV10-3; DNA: TGTGCCAGCCGACAGAGTAATGAAAAACTGTTTTTT; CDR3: CASRQSNEKLFF
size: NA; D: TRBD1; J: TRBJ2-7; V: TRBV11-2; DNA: TGTGCCAGCAGCTTACGGACAGGGGTATACGAGCAGTACTTC; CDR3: CASSLRTGVYEQYF
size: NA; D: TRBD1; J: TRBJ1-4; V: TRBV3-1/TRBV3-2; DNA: TGTGCCAGCAGCACCGGGACAGGGGGCGAAAAACTGTTTTTT; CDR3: CASSTGTGGEKLFF
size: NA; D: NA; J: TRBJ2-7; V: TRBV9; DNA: TGTGCCAGCAGCGTAGACGAGGGCACGACGTACGAGCAGTACTTC; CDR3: CASSVDEGTTYEQYF
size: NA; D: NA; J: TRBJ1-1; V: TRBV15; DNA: TGTGCCACCAGACCGACAGTAGACACTGAAGCTTTCTTT; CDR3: CATRPTVDTEAFF
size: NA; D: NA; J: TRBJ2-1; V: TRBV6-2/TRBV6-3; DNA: TGTGCCAGCAGTTCCCTAGCTGGTTGGAATGAGCAGTTCTTC; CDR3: CASSSLAGWNEQFF
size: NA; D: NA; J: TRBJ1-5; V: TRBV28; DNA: TGTGCCAGCAGTTTTGGTACGGTGGGCAATCAGCCCCAGCATTTT; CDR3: CASSFGTVGNQPQHF